These 9 T cell receptor beta chains were sequenced from one sample in a study of T cell responses to AZD1222 COVID-19 vaccine. Generated by immunoSEQ multiplex PCR, the TCRdb table keeps only in-frame clones and is missing some. The sample has approximately 100,000 clones; roughly 88% are singletons. The sample in question was peripheral blood, obtained on day 0 of AZD1222 vaccination. These receptor sequences come from an adult in good health.

In DNA form, the CDR3 reads TGCGCCAGCAGCTCTCAGGGGTACCAAGAGACCCAGTACTTC. Residues: CASSSQGYQETQYF. The V and J genes are TRBV5-1 and TRBJ2-5; D perhaps matches TRBD1 (6 bases). The germline V gene encodes CDR1 SGHRS and CDR2 YFSETQ. Trimming removed 3 bases from V and 0 bases from J, with 9 bases in between. The CDR3 loop spans 14 amino acids.

This chain joins TRBV4-1 and TRBJ1-3; D is uncertain. CDR3 length equals 17 residues. The germline V and J ends were trimmed by 1 base and 0 bases, with 13 bases remaining between them. CDR1 is MGHRA and CDR2 is YSYEKL in the germline V gene. CDR3 DNA: TGCGCCAGCAGCCAAGGTGCGGCCCGTGACTCTGGAAACACCATATATTTT. It is translated as CASSQGAARDSGNTIYF.

This chain links TRBV6-5 with TRBJ1-5; D remains ambiguous. Looked up from germline, CDR1 is MNHEY and CDR2 is SVGAGI. CDR3 length equals 14 residues. The V gene lost 6 bases and the J gene lost 4 bases, with 13 bases spanning the gap. The CDR3 DNA reads TGTGCCAGCAGGGCGGAAAGGCAAAATCAGCCCCAGCATTTT. This sequence encodes CASRAERQNQPQHF.

V gene TRBV14 combines with J gene TRBJ2-3; 13 bases agree with TRBD2. Germline lookup yields CDR1 SGHDN and CDR2 FVKESK. J was trimmed by 4 bases and V by 4 bases; bases with no gene match: 8. This CDR3 contains 17 residues. CDR3 sequence (DNA): TGTGCCAGCAGCCGGCCCGGACTAGCGGGAGCTTCAGATACGCAGTATTTT. Its translation: CASSRPGLAGASDTQYF.

The CDR3 loop reads CASHTRTGPYTEAFF. CDR3 nucleotides: TGTGCCAGCCATACCCGGACAGGTCCATACACTGAAGCTTTCTTT. This chain links TRBV6-5 with TRBJ1-1; the match to TRBD1 covers 7 bases. The CDR3 is 15 residues long. Looked up from germline, CDR1 is MNHEY and CDR2 is SVGAGI. The V segment lost 8 bases and the J segment 3 bases; nucleotides outside the gene matches: 12.

The chain recombines TRBV5-5 with TRBJ1-5, with D perhaps TRBD1 (5 bases). The CDR3 has 16 amino acids. The germline V gene has CDR1 SGHKS and CDR2 YYEKEE (reference sequence). Deletions cut 0 bases from V and 2 bases from J, with 12 bases between. The CDR3 DNA reads as TGTGCCAGCAGCTTGGCCCCGGGGCTTGGCAATCAGCCCCAGCATTTT. Its translation: CASSLAPGLGNQPQHF.

The V and J genes are TRBV2 and TRBJ1-2; D gene unclear. V was clipped by 11 bases and J by 8 bases, with 21 bases between them. Germline V lookup: CDR1 SNHLY, CDR2 FYNNEI. The CDR3 length is 13 residues. The CDR3 loop reads CACLRQGLEGYTF. DNA of the CDR3: TGTGCCTGCTTGAGGCAAGGGCTTGAGGGCTACACCTTC.

The chain is built from TRBV2 and TRBJ1-5; D gene uncertain. V lost 2 bases and J lost 1, with 9 bases in between. The germline V gene encodes CDR1 SNHLY and CDR2 FYNNEI. The CDR3 consists of 15 residues. CDR3 residues: CASSESGLSNQPQHF. CDR3 nucleotide sequence: TGTGCCAGCAGTGAATCGGGGTTAAGCAATCAGCCCCAGCATTTT. Together with reference TRBV2 and TRBJ1-5, the CDR3 gives the full variable domain: EPEVTQTPSHQVTQMGQEVILRCVPISNHLYFYWYRQILGQKVEFLVSFYNNEISEKSEIFDDQFSVERPDGSNFTLKIRSTKLEDSAMYFCASSESGLSNQPQHFGDGTRLSIL.

The chain recombines TRBV19 with TRBJ1-2; D is uncertain. Trimming cost V 5 bases and J 4 bases, with 17 bases left between them. CDR1 LNHDA and CDR2 SQIVND come from the germline V gene (reference sequence). The CDR3 covers 15 residues. The CDR3 spells CASSPSSGRIYGYTF. The CDR3 nucleotides are TGTGCCAGTAGTCCGTCGAGTGGCAGAATCTATGGCTACACCTTC.